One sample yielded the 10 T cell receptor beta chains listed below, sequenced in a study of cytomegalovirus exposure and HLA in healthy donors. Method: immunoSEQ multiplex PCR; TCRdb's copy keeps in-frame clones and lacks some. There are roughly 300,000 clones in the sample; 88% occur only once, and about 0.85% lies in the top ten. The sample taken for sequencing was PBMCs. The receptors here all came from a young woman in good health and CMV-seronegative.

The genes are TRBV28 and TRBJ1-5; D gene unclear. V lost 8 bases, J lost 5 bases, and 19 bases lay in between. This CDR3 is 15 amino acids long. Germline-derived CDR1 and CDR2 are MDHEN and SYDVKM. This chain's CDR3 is CASHLETSRDQPQHF. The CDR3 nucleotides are TGTGCCAGCCACTTAGAAACTAGCCGGGATCAGCCCCAGCATTTT.

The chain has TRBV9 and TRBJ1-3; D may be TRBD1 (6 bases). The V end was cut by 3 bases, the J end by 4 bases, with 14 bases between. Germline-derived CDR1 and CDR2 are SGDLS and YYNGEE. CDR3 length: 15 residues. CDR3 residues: CASSGIAQGGNTIYF. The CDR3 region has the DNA TGTGCCAGCAGCGGAATAGCTCAGGGGGGAAACACCATATATTTT. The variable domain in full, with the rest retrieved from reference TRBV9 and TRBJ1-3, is DSGVTQTPKHLITATGQRVTLRCSPRSGDLSVYWYQQSLDQGLQFLIQYYNGEERAKGNILERFSAQQFPDLHSELNLSSLELGDSALYFCASSGIAQGGNTIYFGEGSWLTVV.

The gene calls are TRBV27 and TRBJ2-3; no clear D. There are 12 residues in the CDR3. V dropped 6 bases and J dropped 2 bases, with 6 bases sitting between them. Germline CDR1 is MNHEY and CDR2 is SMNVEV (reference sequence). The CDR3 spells CASSKITDTQYF. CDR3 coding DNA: TGTGCCAGCAGCAAAATCACAGATACGCAGTATTTT.

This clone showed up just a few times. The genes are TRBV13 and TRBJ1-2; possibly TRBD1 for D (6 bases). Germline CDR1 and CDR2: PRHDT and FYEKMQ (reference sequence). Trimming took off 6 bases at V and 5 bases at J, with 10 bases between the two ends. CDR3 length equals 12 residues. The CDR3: CASSGGAYGYTF. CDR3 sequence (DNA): TGTGCCAGCAGTGGGGGGGCATATGGCTACACCTTC.

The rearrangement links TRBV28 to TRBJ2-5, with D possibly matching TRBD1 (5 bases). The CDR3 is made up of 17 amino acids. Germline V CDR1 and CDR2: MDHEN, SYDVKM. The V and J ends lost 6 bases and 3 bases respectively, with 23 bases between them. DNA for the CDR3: TGTGCCAGCAGCCCCAGGGTTTTTCCCCGGAATGAAGAGACCCAGTACTTC. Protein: CASSPRVFPRNEETQYF.

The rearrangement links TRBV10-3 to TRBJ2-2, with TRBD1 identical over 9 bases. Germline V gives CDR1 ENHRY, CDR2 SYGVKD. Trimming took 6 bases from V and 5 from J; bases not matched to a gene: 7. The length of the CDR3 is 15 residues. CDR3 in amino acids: CAIRSGTGSTGELFF. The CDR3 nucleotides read TGTGCCATCAGATCCGGGACAGGGAGTACCGGGGAGCTGTTTTTT.

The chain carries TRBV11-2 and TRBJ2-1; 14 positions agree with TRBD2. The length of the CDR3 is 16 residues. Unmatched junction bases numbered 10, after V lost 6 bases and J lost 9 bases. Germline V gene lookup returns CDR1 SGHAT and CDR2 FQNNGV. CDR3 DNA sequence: TGTGCCAGCAGATATCTGACTAGCGGGAGGGCTGGTGAGCAGTTCTTC. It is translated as CASRYLTSGRAGEQFF.

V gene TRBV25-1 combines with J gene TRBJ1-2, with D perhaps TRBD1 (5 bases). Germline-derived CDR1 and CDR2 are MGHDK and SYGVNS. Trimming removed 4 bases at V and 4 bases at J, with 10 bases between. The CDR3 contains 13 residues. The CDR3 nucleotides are TGTGCCAGCAGTGGGCAGGGAGGCTATGGCTACACCTTC. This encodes CASSGQGGYGYTF.

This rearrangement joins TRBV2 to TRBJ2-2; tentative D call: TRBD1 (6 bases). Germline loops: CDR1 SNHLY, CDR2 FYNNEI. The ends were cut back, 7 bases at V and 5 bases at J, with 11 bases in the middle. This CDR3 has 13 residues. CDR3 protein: CASTKGGTGELFF. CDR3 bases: TGTGCCAGCACAAAAGGGGGTACCGGGGAGCTGTTTTTT.

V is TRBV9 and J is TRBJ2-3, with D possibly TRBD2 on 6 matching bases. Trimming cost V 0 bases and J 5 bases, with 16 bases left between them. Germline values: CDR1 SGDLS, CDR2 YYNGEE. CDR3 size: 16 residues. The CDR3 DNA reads TGTGCCAGCAGCGTAGCAACTAGCAGGTTCAGAGATACGCAGTATTTT. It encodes CASSVATSRFRDTQYF.